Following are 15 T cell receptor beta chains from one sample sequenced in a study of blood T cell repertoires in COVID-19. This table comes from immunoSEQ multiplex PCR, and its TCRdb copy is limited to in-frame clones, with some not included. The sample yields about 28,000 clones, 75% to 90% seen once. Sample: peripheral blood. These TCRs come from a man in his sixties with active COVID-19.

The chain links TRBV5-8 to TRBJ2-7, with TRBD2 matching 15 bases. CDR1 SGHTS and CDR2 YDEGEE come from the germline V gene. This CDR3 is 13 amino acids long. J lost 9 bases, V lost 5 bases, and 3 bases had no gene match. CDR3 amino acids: CASRGLAGGVQYF. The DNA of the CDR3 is TGTGCCAGCAGGGGACTAGCGGGGGGTGTGCAGTACTTC.

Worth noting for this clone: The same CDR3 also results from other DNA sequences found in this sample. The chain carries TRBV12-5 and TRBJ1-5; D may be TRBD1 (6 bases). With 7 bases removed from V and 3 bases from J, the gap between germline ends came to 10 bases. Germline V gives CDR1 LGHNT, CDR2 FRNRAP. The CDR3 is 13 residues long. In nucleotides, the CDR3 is TGTGCTAGTGCCGGGGACACCAATCAGCCCCAGCATTTT. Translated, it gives CASAGDTNQPQHF.

CDR3 DNA sequence: TGCGCCAGCAGCCCACGCGGGGTCATCTCCTACAATGAGCAGTTCTTC. This gives the protein CASSPRGVISYNEQFF. The rearrangement links TRBV4-1 to TRBJ2-1; TRBD2 might be the D (6 bases). Germline loops: CDR1 MGHRA, CDR2 YSYEKL. The length of the CDR3 is 16 residues. V shed 4 bases and J shed 0 bases, with 13 bases lying between them.

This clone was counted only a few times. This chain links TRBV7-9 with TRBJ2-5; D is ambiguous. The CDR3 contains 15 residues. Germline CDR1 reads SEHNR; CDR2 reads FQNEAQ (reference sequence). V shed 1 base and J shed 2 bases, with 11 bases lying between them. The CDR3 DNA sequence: TGTGCCAGCAGCTTAGGCCTGACACAGCAAGAGACCCAGTACTTC. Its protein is CASSLGLTQQETQYF.

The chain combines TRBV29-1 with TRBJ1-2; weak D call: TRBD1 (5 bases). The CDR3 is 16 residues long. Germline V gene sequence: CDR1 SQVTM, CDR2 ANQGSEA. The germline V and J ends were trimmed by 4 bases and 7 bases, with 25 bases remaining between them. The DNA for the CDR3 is TGCAGCGTTGTCTTGGAGGGGAACTTAGGGCGGAGTGGCTACACCTTC. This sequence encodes CSVVLEGNLGRSGYTF.

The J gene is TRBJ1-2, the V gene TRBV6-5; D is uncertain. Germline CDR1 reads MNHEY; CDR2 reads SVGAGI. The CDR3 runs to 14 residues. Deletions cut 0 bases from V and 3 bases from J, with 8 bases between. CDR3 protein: CASSYSRADYGYTF. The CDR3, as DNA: TGTGCCAGCAGTTACTCAAGAGCGGACTATGGCTACACCTTC.

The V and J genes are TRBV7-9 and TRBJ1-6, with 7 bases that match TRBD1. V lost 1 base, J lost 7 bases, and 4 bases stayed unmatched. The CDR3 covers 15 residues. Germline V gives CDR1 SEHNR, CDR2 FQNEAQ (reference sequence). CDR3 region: CASSLGDRVNSPLHF. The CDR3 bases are TGTGCCAGCAGCTTAGGTGACAGGGTAAATTCACCCCTCCACTTT.

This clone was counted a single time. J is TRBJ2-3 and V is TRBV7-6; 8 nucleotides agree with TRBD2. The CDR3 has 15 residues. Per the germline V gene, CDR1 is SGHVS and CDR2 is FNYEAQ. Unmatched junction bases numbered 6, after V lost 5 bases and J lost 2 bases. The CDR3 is CASSIVAGPTDTQYF. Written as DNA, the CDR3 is TGTGCCAGCAGCATAGTAGCGGGACCCACAGATACGCAGTATTTT.

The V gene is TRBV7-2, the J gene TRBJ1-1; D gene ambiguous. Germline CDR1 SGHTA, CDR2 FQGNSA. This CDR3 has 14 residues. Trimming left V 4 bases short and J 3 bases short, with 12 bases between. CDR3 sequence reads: CASSSTPGYTEAFF. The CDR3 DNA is TGTGCCAGCAGCTCCACCCCAGGCTACACTGAAGCTTTCTTT.

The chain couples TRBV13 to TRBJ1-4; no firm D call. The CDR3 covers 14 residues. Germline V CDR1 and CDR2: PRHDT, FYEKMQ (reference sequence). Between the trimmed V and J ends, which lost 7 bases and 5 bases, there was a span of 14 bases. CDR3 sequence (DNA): TGTGCCAGCACCTCTTCGGGTTTCAATGAAAAACTGTTTTTT. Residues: CASTSSGFNEKLFF. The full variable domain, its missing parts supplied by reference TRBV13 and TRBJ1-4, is AAGVIQSPRHLIKEKRETATLKCYPIPRHDTVYWYQQGPGQDPQFLISFYEKMQSDKGSIPDRFSAQQFSDYHSELNMSSLELGDSALYFCASTSSGFNEKLFFGSGTQLSVL.

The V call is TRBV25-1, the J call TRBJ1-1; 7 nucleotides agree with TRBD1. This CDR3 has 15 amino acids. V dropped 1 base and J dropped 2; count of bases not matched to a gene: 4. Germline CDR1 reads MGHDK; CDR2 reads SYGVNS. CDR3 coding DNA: TGTGCCAGCAGTGAATGGATAGGGGGCAACACTGAAGCTTTCTTT. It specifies CASSEWIGGNTEAFF.

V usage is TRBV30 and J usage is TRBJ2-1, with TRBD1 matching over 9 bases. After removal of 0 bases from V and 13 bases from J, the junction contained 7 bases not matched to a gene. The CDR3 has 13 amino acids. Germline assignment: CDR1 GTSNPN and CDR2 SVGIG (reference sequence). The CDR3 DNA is TGTGCCTGGAGTGTAGGCGACAGGGGGAATCAGTTCTTC. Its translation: CAWSVGDRGNQFF.

CDR3 coding DNA: TGTGCCAGCAGCTCCTATCCGGGACAGTCCATGAACACTGAAGCTTTCTTT. It is translated as CASSSYPGQSMNTEAFF. V gene TRBV27 combines with J gene TRBJ1-1; 7 nucleotides align to TRBD1. Germline CDR1 MNHEY, CDR2 SMNVEV (reference sequence). V lost 6 bases, J lost 0 bases, and 13 bases stayed unmatched. CDR3 length: 17 residues.

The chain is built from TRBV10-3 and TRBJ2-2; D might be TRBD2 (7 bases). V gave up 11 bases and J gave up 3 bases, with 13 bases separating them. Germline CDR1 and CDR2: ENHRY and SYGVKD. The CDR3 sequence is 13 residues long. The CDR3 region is CAVRGADTGELFF. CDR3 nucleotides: TGTGCCGTACGGGGGGCCGACACCGGGGAGCTGTTTTTT.

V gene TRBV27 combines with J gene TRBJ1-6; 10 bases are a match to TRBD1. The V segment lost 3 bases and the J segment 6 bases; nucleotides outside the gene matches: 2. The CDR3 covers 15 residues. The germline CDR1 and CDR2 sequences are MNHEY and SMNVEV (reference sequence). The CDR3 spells CASSLGDRGNSPLHF. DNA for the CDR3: TGTGCCAGCAGTTTGGGGGACAGGGGTAATTCACCCCTCCACTTT.